These 10 T cell receptor beta chains were all obtained from the same sample, sequenced in a study of blood T cell repertoires in COVID-19. Some clones are missing from TCRdb's copy, which holds only in-frame ones; the method was immunoSEQ multiplex PCR. The sample includes 90,000 to 110,000 clones, approximately 80% of them seen just once. Sequences were obtained from peripheral blood. Every receptor here comes from a woman in her forties or fifties with acute or convalescent COVID-19.

The chain couples TRBV6-5 to TRBJ1-4, with 7 bases lining up with TRBD1. Germline V CDR1 and CDR2: MNHEY, SVGAGI. The junction had 2 bases not matched to a gene; V was cut back by 0 bases and J by 1 base. This CDR3 is 16 amino acids long. The CDR3 sequence is CASSYSNRGTNEKLFF. In DNA, the CDR3 is TGTGCCAGCAGTTACTCGAACAGGGGAACTAATGAAAAACTGTTTTTT.

This clone was seen only a few times. The genes are TRBV28 and TRBJ1-1; D is ambiguous. Trimming left V 4 bases short and J 4 bases short, with 16 bases between. This CDR3 spans 15 amino acids. Germline assignment: CDR1 MDHEN and CDR2 SYDVKM. CDR3 in amino acids: CASSSVPPGFTEAFF. In DNA form, the CDR3 reads TGTGCCAGCAGTTCTGTCCCCCCAGGTTTCACTGAAGCTTTCTTT.

The V gene is TRBV12-3 or TRBV12-4, the J gene TRBJ1-4, with 7 bases identical to TRBD1. The CDR3 totals 13 residues. The junction had 3 bases not matched to a gene; V was cut back by 4 bases and J by 7 bases. Here the CDR3 DNA reads TGTGCCAGCAGTTCAGGGACAGTTGAAAAACTGTTTTTT. As protein: CASSSGTVEKLFF.

The gene calls are TRBV5-1 and TRBJ2-7; 7 nucleotides agree with TRBD1. CDR1 is SGHRS and CDR2 is YFSETQ in the germline V gene. After removal of 5 bases from V and 0 bases from J, the junction contained 5 bases not matched to a gene. This CDR3 has 14 residues. CDR3 in amino acids: CASSATGDSYEQYF. The CDR3 DNA sequence: TGCGCCAGCAGTGCAACAGGGGACTCCTACGAGCAGTACTTC.

V and J are TRBV14 and TRBJ2-1; 7 bases agree with TRBD2. Germline trimming cut 4 bases from V and 6 bases from J; bases unmatched to any gene: 9. CDR3 length: 15 amino acids. Germline lookup yields CDR1 SGHDN and CDR2 FVKESK. The CDR3 sequence is CASSLRAWGGNEQFF. CDR3 DNA sequence: TGTGCCAGCAGCCTCCGGGCCTGGGGGGGCAATGAGCAGTTCTTC.

The chain has TRBV25-1 and TRBJ1-2, with D uncertain. The CDR3 sequence is 10 residues long. Trimming shortened V by 11 bases and J by 2 bases, and 6 bases separated the two germline ends. CDR1 MGHDK and CDR2 SYGVNS come from the germline V gene. In DNA, the CDR3 is TGTGCCCCGGAGAACTATGGCTACACCTTC. It specifies CAPENYGYTF.

The chain couples TRBV10-3 to TRBJ1-1; D is uncertain. V lost 9 bases, J lost 1 base, and 6 bases lay in between. The CDR3 is made up of 11 amino acids. The germline V gene encodes CDR1 ENHRY and CDR2 SYGVKD. This CDR3 reads CAIAENTEAFF. The CDR3 coding sequence is TGTGCCATTGCAGAGAACACTGAAGCTTTCTTT.

The chain has TRBV3-1 (or the pseudogene TRBV3-2) and TRBJ1-2; 7 nucleotides agree with TRBD1. The CDR3 runs to 13 residues. The V and J ends lost 1 base and 7 bases, in that order; junction bases with no gene match: 3. CDR1 and CDR2 (germline): LGHDT, YNNKEL (reference sequence). CDR3 region: CASSQGRGPGYTF. Here the CDR3 DNA reads TGTGCCAGCAGCCAAGGGAGGGGGCCTGGCTACACCTTC.

This rearrangement joins TRBV18 to TRBJ1-4; no clear D gene. CDR1 is KGHSH, CDR2 LQKENI, per germline. The CDR3 covers 14 residues. The V end was cut by 3 bases, the J end by 1 base, with 6 bases between. The CDR3 sequence is CASSPGLTNEKLFF. The CDR3 region has the DNA TGTGCCAGCTCACCGGGCCTAACTAATGAAAAACTGTTTTTT.

The rearrangement links TRBV10-3 to TRBJ1-2; 11 positions agree with TRBD1. CDR1 and CDR2 from the germline V gene are ENHRY and SYGVKD. This CDR3 is built from 15 residues. V dropped 5 bases and J dropped 7; count of bases not matched to a gene: 9. The CDR3 nucleotides are TGTGCCATCAGTTCCCGGGACAGGGGGACGGGTGGCTACACCTTC. This gives the protein CAISSRDRGTGGYTF.